This T cell receptor (beta chain) came from a study of cytomegalovirus exposure and HLA in healthy donors. TCRdb keeps only in-frame clones here, not all; method: immunoSEQ multiplex PCR. The data show under 150,000 clones, 70% to 90% seen once. In the case of this clone: Its antigen is not identified.

The validation cohort, a group of under 150 subjects, included the donors and was separate from the approximately 650-subject first cohort. General study points: It was found in a later analysis that first-cohort TCR clusters tended to co-occur in the 90 to 150 validation repertoires. In vitro checks showed that a few CMV-associated chains really do target CMV antigens. There were under 200 TCR beta chains listed as cytomegalovirus-associated.

Germline V CDR1 and CDR2: SEHNR, FQNEAQ (reference sequence). This CDR3 is 15 amino acids long. V was clipped by 2 bases and J by 8 bases; unmatched bases: 11. Sequencing was done on a sample of PBMCs. The rearrangement joins TRBV7-9 to TRBJ1-2, with 7 bases lining up with TRBD1. This TCR was sampled from a woman aged 25 to 39 in good health and CMV-seronegative. CDR3 in amino acids: CASSLSSARGTGYTF. CDR3 DNA sequence: TGTGCCAGCAGCTTAAGTTCGGCCAGGGGGACCGGCTACACCTTC.